Presented here are 20 T cell receptor beta chains from one specimen sequenced in a study of cytomegalovirus exposure and HLA in healthy donors (dated by TCRdb to 2016 to 2017). The receptor library was made with the immunoSEQ multiplex PCR assay. A mixture of 60 forward primers for TCR Vbeta segments and 13 reverse primers for TCR Jbeta segments was used in the multiplex PCR. Entries here come from immuneACCESS through TCRdb and include only in-frame sequences with V and J called. Some clones fail to appear in such tables; in the studies checked, an unresolved V gene covers under half of the shortfall, and the cause of the remainder is unknown. Counted in this sample were about 200,000 clones; roughly 80% of them appeared once. Of the sample, around 15% falls within the top ten clones. Sample: PBMCs. The receptors here all came from a man aged 35-49 years in good health and CMV-seronegative.

The V gene is TRBV2, the J gene TRBJ2-7; 9 bases agree with TRBD2. The V gene end was trimmed by 6 bases and the J gene end by 10 bases; junction bases not matched to a gene: 16. Germline V gene sequence: CDR1 SNHLY, CDR2 FYNNEI. The CDR3 has 15 residues. The CDR3 sequence: CASSRGRSGGKEQYF. Written as DNA, the CDR3 is TGTGCCAGCAGCCGAGGACGGAGCGGGGGGAAGGAACAGTACTTC.

The V call is TRBV7-9, the J call TRBJ2-1; TRBD1 might be the D (5 bases). The CDR3 extends over 14 amino acids. Germline CDR1 reads SEHNR; CDR2 reads FQNEAQ (reference sequence). Trimming cost V 2 bases and J 5 bases, with 10 bases left between them. This chain's CDR3 is CASSLTQGHNEQFF. The CDR3 coding sequence is TGTGCCAGCAGCTTAACGCAGGGCCACAATGAGCAGTTCTTC.

This sequence joins TRBV6-5 and TRBJ2-1; 8 nucleotides agree with TRBD1. Germline lookup yields CDR1 MNHEY and CDR2 SVGAGI. Trimming removed 5 bases from V and 3 bases from J; junction bases left unmatched: 3. The CDR3 contains 14 residues. This CDR3 reads CASSEGQDYNEQFF. CDR3 DNA sequence: TGTGCCAGCAGTGAGGGACAGGACTACAATGAGCAGTTCTTC.

This clone was observed once. The rearrangement joins TRBV4-1 to TRBJ1-2; 7 bases match TRBD1. V shed 4 bases, J shed 4 bases, and the junction held 9 bases outside the gene matches. The CDR3 has 15 residues. Looked up from germline, CDR1 is MGHRA and CDR2 is YSYEKL. The DNA of the CDR3 is TGCGCCAGCAGCCTCCGAGGACAGGTCGGCTATGGCTACACCTTC. Amino acid sequence: CASSLRGQVGYGYTF.

The V gene is TRBV28, the J gene TRBJ2-3, with 8 bases aligning to TRBD1. Germline CDR1 reads MDHEN; CDR2 reads SYDVKM. The CDR3 covers 15 residues. V shed 5 bases, J shed 0 bases, and the junction held 4 bases outside the gene matches. Here the CDR3 DNA reads TGTGCCAGCAGTGGACAGGGATATAGCACAGATACGCAGTATTTT. This gives the protein CASSGQGYSTDTQYF.

The rearrangement joins TRBV19 to TRBJ1-2; D is ambiguous. The V and J ends lost 11 bases and 0 bases respectively, with 7 bases between them. The CDR3 has 11 amino acids. CDR1 LNHDA and CDR2 SQIVND come from the germline V gene (reference sequence). CDR3 sequence: CAGRSNYGYTF. The CDR3 DNA sequence: TGTGCCGGCAGGTCTAACTATGGCTACACCTTC.

The V call is TRBV25-1, the J call TRBJ1-2, with 7 bases identical to TRBD1. The CDR3 sequence is 13 residues long. Losses at the gene ends were 3 bases for V and 4 bases for J; bases not matched to a gene: 2. Germline-derived CDR1 and CDR2 are MGHDK and SYGVNS. For the CDR3, the DNA is TGTGCCAGCAGTGAGGCAGGGGGCTATGGCTACACCTTC. It encodes CASSEAGGYGYTF.

The CDR3 here is CASSVDSQNSPLHF. CDR3 DNA sequence: TGTGCCAGCAGCGTTGACAGCCAGAATTCACCCCTCCACTTT. The V and J genes are TRBV9 and TRBJ1-6, with a possible D match to TRBD1 (5 bases). CDR1 and CDR2 (germline): SGDLS, YYNGEE. This CDR3 has 14 residues. V was shortened by 2 bases and J by 7 bases, with 10 bases between the two germline ends.

This clone was found once. The chain employs TRBV5-1 and TRBJ1-1, with TRBD1 matching 10 bases. Germline V gene lookup returns CDR1 SGHRS and CDR2 YFSETQ. The CDR3 contains 19 residues. V dropped 4 bases and J dropped 2; count of bases not matched to a gene: 17. CDR3 in amino acids: CASSGSIGGQGQLNTEAFF. The CDR3, as DNA: TGCGCCAGCAGCGGTTCCATCGGGGGACAGGGGCAATTAAACACTGAAGCTTTCTTT.

J is TRBJ1-1 and V is TRBV6-5; D is undetermined. The CDR3 contains 14 residues. Trimming removed 7 bases at V and 4 bases at J, with 16 bases between. CDR1 is MNHEY, CDR2 SVGAGI, per germline. The CDR3 here is CASTYLPTSTEAFF. The CDR3 nucleotides are TGTGCCAGCACCTACTTGCCAACGAGCACTGAAGCTTTCTTT.

This sequence joins TRBV7-9 and TRBJ1-5; 7 nucleotides align to TRBD1. Germline-derived CDR1 and CDR2 are SEHNR and FQNEAQ (reference sequence). Germline trimming cut 5 bases from V and 3 bases from J; bases unmatched to any gene: 4. CDR3 size: 14 residues. The CDR3 sequence is CASSPDRANQPQHF. Here the CDR3 DNA reads TGTGCCAGCAGCCCCGACAGGGCCAATCAGCCCCAGCATTTT.

V and J are TRBV9 and TRBJ1-2; D gene unclear. V shed 4 bases and J shed 0 bases, with 4 bases lying between them. This CDR3 has 12 amino acids. Germline CDR1 is SGDLS and CDR2 is YYNGEE. The CDR3 coding sequence is TGTGCCAGCAGCCGTACTAACTATGGCTACACCTTC. Its translation: CASSRTNYGYTF.

On this clone: Other DNA sequences in the same sample also yield this CDR3. The CDR3 DNA is TGCAGCGTCAGAGACAGGGGGCGGCAAGAGACCCAGTACTTC. Its protein product is CSVRDRGRQETQYF. The chain has TRBV29-1 and TRBJ2-5; 10 bases are a match to TRBD1. Germline trimming cut 6 bases from V and 2 bases from J; bases unmatched to any gene: 6. CDR1 SQVTM and CDR2 ANQGSEA come from the germline V gene. This CDR3 is 14 amino acids long.

The chain is built from TRBV6-6 and TRBJ2-7, with TRBD2 matching 14 bases. V dropped 5 bases and J dropped 0; count of bases not matched to a gene: 0. There are 15 residues in the CDR3. In germline, CDR1 is MNHNY, CDR2 SVGAGI (reference sequence). The CDR3 sequence is CASSGTSGSSYEQYF. The DNA for the CDR3 is TGTGCCAGCAGTGGGACTAGCGGGAGCTCCTACGAGCAGTACTTC.

The chain carries TRBV11-2 and TRBJ2-1; 13 bases fit TRBD2. This CDR3 comprises 14 residues. CDR1 and CDR2 (germline): SGHAT, FQNNGV. V dropped 5 bases and J dropped 9; count of bases not matched to a gene: 4. The CDR3 spells CASSARLAGGEQFF. In nucleotides, the CDR3 is TGTGCCAGCAGCGCAAGACTAGCGGGAGGTGAGCAGTTCTTC.

This clone showed up just a few times. The genes are TRBV6-5 and TRBJ1-3; D is uncertain. This CDR3 comprises 15 residues. Germline V gives CDR1 MNHEY, CDR2 SVGAGI. Trimming removed 2 bases at V and 0 bases at J, with 8 bases between. CDR3 bases: TGTGCCAGCAGTTACAGTGCAGTCTCTGGAAACACCATATATTTT. Its protein product is CASSYSAVSGNTIYF.

This chain uses TRBV7-6 with TRBJ2-7, with 13 positions matching TRBD2. The V segment lost 1 base and the J segment 5 bases; nucleotides outside the gene matches: 2. Germline CDR1 and CDR2: SGHVS and FNYEAQ. This CDR3 comprises 15 residues. The CDR3 spells CASSLGTSGSNEQYF. The DNA of the CDR3 is TGTGCCAGCAGCTTAGGGACTAGCGGGAGCAACGAGCAGTACTTC.

The chain combines TRBV18 with TRBJ2-7; maybe TRBD2 (6 bases). Trimming pared 2 bases from V and 4 bases from J, leaving 9 bases between. Germline V CDR1 and CDR2: KGHSH, LQKENI. CDR3 size: 13 residues. In DNA, the CDR3 is TGTGCCAGCTCACCAGGAGGGGAGTACGAGCAGTACTTC. This sequence encodes CASSPGGEYEQYF.

The chain uses TRBV7-8 and TRBJ1-4, with 7 nucleotides matching TRBD1. The CDR3 has 15 amino acids. CDR1 and CDR2 from the germline V gene are SGHVS and FQNEAQ. V dropped 5 bases and J dropped 4; count of bases not matched to a gene: 7. The CDR3 coding sequence is TGTGCCAGCAGCAAGGGACAGACCCTTAATGAAAAACTGTTTTTT. Translated: CASSKGQTLNEKLFF. The full variable domain, with the rest looked up from reference TRBV7-8 and TRBJ1-4, is GAGVSQSPRYKVAKRGQDVALRCDPISGHVSLFWYQQALGQGPEFLTYFQNEAQLDKSGLPSDRFFAERPEGSVSTLKIQRTQQEDSAVYLCASSKGQTLNEKLFFGSGTQLSVL.

The rearrangement links TRBV6-1 to TRBJ2-7; 8 bases match TRBD2. This CDR3 region has 13 residues. Trimming removed 3 bases from V and 5 bases from J; junction bases left unmatched: 3. Germline assignment: CDR1 MNHNS and CDR2 SASEGT. Here the CDR3 reads CASSEGLGNEQYF. In nucleotides, the CDR3 is TGTGCCAGCAGTGAGGGACTAGGGAACGAGCAGTACTTC.